Each of the 25 T cell receptor beta chains below was sequenced from the same sample in a study of OX40 agonist ivuxolimab in advanced cancers. Only in-frame clones appear in the TCRdb table, and some are missing; sequencing was by immunoSEQ multiplex PCR. The table includes 95,000 to 150,000 clones, more than 80% detected once. The sequencing used CD4+ or CD8+ T cells sorted from blood, collected in a trial of the OX40 agonist ivuxolimab. These receptors all come from an adult with an advanced solid tumor such as melanoma, head and neck, liver or kidney cancer.

This clone was found once. This sequence joins TRBV15 and TRBJ2-5; D is ambiguous. Germline V gene lookup returns CDR1 LNHNV and CDR2 YYDKDF (reference sequence). The CDR3 loop spans 12 amino acids. V was trimmed by 4 bases and J by 0 bases, leaving 3 bases between them. CDR3 amino acids: CATSKDQETQYF. The CDR3 bases are TGTGCCACCAGCAAAGACCAAGAGACCCAGTACTTC.

The chain has TRBV27 and TRBJ2-1; D might be TRBD2 (5 bases). Trimming shortened V by 2 bases and J by 7 bases, and 12 bases separated the two germline ends. Germline CDR1 and CDR2: MNHEY and SMNVEV (reference sequence). This CDR3 has 14 residues. Written as DNA, the CDR3 is TGTGCCAGCAGTTTAAGGCTACGGGGTAATGAGCAGTTCTTC. Residues: CASSLRLRGNEQFF.

V usage is TRBV19 and J usage is TRBJ1-5; D gene unclear. This CDR3 comprises 13 residues. Germline values: CDR1 LNHDA, CDR2 SQIVND (reference sequence). Trimming took 3 bases from V and 2 from J, leaving 5 bases between them. CDR3 protein: CASSMSGNQPQHF. The CDR3 DNA is TGTGCCAGTAGTATGTCAGGCAATCAGCCCCAGCATTTT.

The table lists this clone with a few counts. The genes are TRBV11-2 and TRBJ2-5; 11 bases match TRBD2. The assigned J gene may be wrong: the sequence end matches TRBJ2-7 better. Per the germline V gene, CDR1 is SGHAT and CDR2 is FQNNGV. The CDR3 is 19 residues long. The CDR3 DNA is TGTGCCAGCAGCTCGAATACGAGGCTAGCGGGGGGCCGACCCTACGAGCAGTACTTC. The encoded protein is CASSSNTRLAGGRPYEQYF.

J is TRBJ2-3 and V is TRBV10-3; D is undetermined. The germline CDR1 and CDR2 sequences are ENHRY and SYGVKD. The V and J ends lost 0 bases and 2 bases respectively, with 3 bases between them. The CDR3 covers 13 residues. DNA for the CDR3: TGTGCCATCAGTGAGTCGAACACAGATACGCAGTATTTT. Translation: CAISESNTDTQYF.

The rearrangement links TRBV7-2 to TRBJ2-2, with D possibly TRBD1 on 6 matching bases. In germline, CDR1 is SGHTA, CDR2 FQGNSA. Trimming left V 6 bases short and J 1 base short, with 12 bases between. This CDR3 has 15 residues. The CDR3: CASSQDSGNTGELFF. The CDR3 DNA sequence: TGTGCCAGCAGTCAGGACAGTGGGAACACCGGGGAGCTGTTTTTT.

J is TRBJ2-1 and V is TRBV7-2, with 7 positions matching TRBD2. The CDR3 length is 16 residues. Germline V gene sequence: CDR1 SGHTA, CDR2 FQGNSA. V lost 3 bases and J lost 4; bases outside the gene matches: 9. The CDR3 bases are TGTGCCAGCAGCTTGGGGGGGACCAACGTATACAATGAGCAGTTCTTC. It specifies CASSLGGTNVYNEQFF.

The chain couples TRBV27 to TRBJ1-5; TRBD1 matches at 10 bases. The length of the CDR3 is 14 residues. The germline V gene encodes CDR1 MNHEY and CDR2 SMNVEV (reference sequence). The trim removed 10 bases at V and 4 bases at J, leaving 7 bases unmatched. CDR3 loop: CATRVGQGNQPQHF. In DNA, the CDR3 is TGTGCCACCAGGGTGGGACAGGGGAATCAGCCCCAGCATTTT.

This clone was counted only a few times. This chain uses TRBV28 with TRBJ1-2, with D possibly TRBD1 on 5 matching bases. V was pared by 6 bases and J by 0 bases, with 11 bases between. The germline V gene has CDR1 MDHEN and CDR2 SYDVKM. The CDR3 loop spans 14 amino acids. CDR3 DNA: TGTGCCAGCAGGGAAGGGGTTCCTAACTATGGCTACACCTTC. This codes for CASREGVPNYGYTF.

The chain employs TRBV7-8 and TRBJ1-4; D not resolved. Trimming removed 1 base from V and 4 bases from J, with 10 bases in between. Germline CDR1 is SGHVS and CDR2 is FQNEAQ. This CDR3 has 15 amino acids. DNA for the CDR3: TGTGCCAGCAGCTTAGTCCCAGGAGTTAATGAAAAACTGTTTTTT. Amino acids: CASSLVPGVNEKLFF. Filled out from reference TRBV7-8 and TRBJ1-4, the complete variable domain reads GAGVSQSPRYKVAKRGQDVALRCDPISGHVSLFWYQQALGQGPEFLTYFQNEAQLDKSGLPSDRFFAERPEGSVSTLKIQRTQQEDSAVYLCASSLVPGVNEKLFFGSGTQLSVL.

V is TRBV18 and J is TRBJ2-4; a weak D match, TRBD2 (5 bases). Germline values: CDR1 KGHSH, CDR2 LQKENI. V shed 3 bases and J shed 5 bases, with 8 bases lying between them. This CDR3 is built from 13 residues. The CDR3 loop reads CASSPGMENIQYF. CDR3 DNA sequence: TGTGCCAGCTCACCCGGGATGGAAAACATTCAGTACTTC.

The chain carries TRBV5-1 and TRBJ2-2; maybe TRBD2 (5 bases). The germline V gene has CDR1 SGHRS and CDR2 YFSETQ. This CDR3 comprises 13 residues. V lost 1 base to trimming and J lost 6 bases, with 7 bases between them. The CDR3 coding sequence is TGCGCCAGCAGCTTGAGGGAGTCCGGGGAGCTGTTTTTT. It encodes CASSLRESGELFF.

The gene calls are TRBV28 and TRBJ1-4, with a tentative D call TRBD1 (6 bases). V was shortened by 8 bases and J by 4 bases, with 14 bases between the two germline ends. Germline V gene data show CDR1 as MDHEN and CDR2 as SYDVKM. This CDR3 has 14 residues. CDR3 nucleotide sequence: TGTGCCAGCCTTGGGGGGACACTTAATGAAAAACTGTTTTTT. Translating gives CASLGGTLNEKLFF.

The V gene is TRBV6-1, the J gene TRBJ2-7; 7 bases match TRBD1. This CDR3 contains 14 residues. J lost 1 base, V lost 4 bases, and 4 bases had no gene match. Germline V lookup: CDR1 MNHNS, CDR2 SASEGT. The CDR3 nucleotides are TGTGCCAGCAGTGTAAACAGGGGATCCTACGAGCAGTACTTC. Translated: CASSVNRGSYEQYF.

This clone was picked up a small number of times. The rearrangement joins TRBV6-5 to TRBJ1-5, with a weak D call TRBD1 (5 bases). V was clipped by 2 bases and J by 1 base, with 9 bases between them. Per the germline V gene, CDR1 is MNHEY and CDR2 is SVGAGI. The CDR3 has 15 amino acids. The CDR3 nucleotides are TGTGCCAGCAGTTACGCAGGGAAAAGCAATCAGCCCCAGCATTTT. Its translation: CASSYAGKSNQPQHF.

The V call is TRBV6-1, the J call TRBJ2-7; D unclear. This CDR3 is 13 amino acids long. V was shortened by 7 bases and J by 1 base, with 11 bases between the two germline ends. Germline lookup yields CDR1 MNHNS and CDR2 SASEGT. In DNA form, the CDR3 reads TGTGCCAGCATGTCCTCGTGGTCCTACGAGCAGTACTTC. Amino acids: CASMSSWSYEQYF.

The genes are TRBV7-9 and TRBJ2-1; D unresolved. The CDR3 spans 13 residues. V lost 2 bases to trimming and J lost 5 bases, with 7 bases between them. CDR1 and CDR2 (germline): SEHNR, FQNEAQ (reference sequence). CDR3 residues: CASSLLGNNEQFF. The CDR3 DNA is TGTGCCAGCAGCTTACTTGGAAACAATGAGCAGTTCTTC.

This chain uses TRBV5-1 with TRBJ2-5, with D tentatively TRBD1 or TRBD2 (6 bases each). CDR3 length: 16 residues. The ends were cut back, 7 bases at V and 2 bases at J, with 21 bases in the middle. CDR1 and CDR2 from the germline V gene are SGHRS and YFSETQ. The CDR3, as DNA: TGCGCCAGCTGGGGGGCCGGGAGCGCTAAACAAGAGACCCAGTACTTC. Protein: CASWGAGSAKQETQYF.

CDR3 sequence reads: CASSVQDYNEQFF. The CDR3 DNA is TGTGCCAGCAGCGTACAGGATTACAATGAGCAGTTCTTC. The chain recombines TRBV5-5 with TRBJ2-1; TRBD1 is a possible D gene (5 bases). The V and J ends lost 4 bases and 4 bases respectively, with 9 bases between them. Germline V CDR1 and CDR2: SGHKS, YYEKEE (reference sequence). The CDR3 consists of 13 residues.

The V call is TRBV5-4, the J call TRBJ2-7, with TRBD2 matching 8 bases. Germline V lookup: CDR1 SGHNT, CDR2 YYREEE (reference sequence). The CDR3 is made up of 16 amino acids. The V segment lost 0 bases and the J segment 2 bases; nucleotides outside the gene matches: 7. The CDR3 reads CASSLVGGGRTYEQYF. CDR3 DNA: TGTGCCAGCAGCTTGGTAGGCGGGGGGCGGACCTACGAGCAGTACTTC.

This clone was found once. The V gene is TRBV6-5, the J gene TRBJ2-7, with 7 bases fitting TRBD1. Germline V lookup: CDR1 MNHEY, CDR2 SVGAGI. The CDR3 runs to 13 residues. J gave up 7 bases and V 2 bases, and 5 bases lay outside the gene matches. CDR3 bases: TGTGCCAGCAGTTACCGCACAGGGGTAGAGCAGTACTTC. Protein: CASSYRTGVEQYF.

The chain employs TRBV5-1 and TRBJ2-5; D unresolved. The CDR3 covers 14 residues. Trimming left V 8 bases short and J 4 bases short, with 18 bases between. Germline V gene sequence: CDR1 SGHRS, CDR2 YFSETQ. DNA for the CDR3: TGCGCCAGTAAGCCAAGGGAAGGAACAGAGACCCAGTACTTC. Translated, it gives CASKPREGTETQYF.

The table lists this clone with a count of one. The V gene is TRBV10-3, the J gene TRBJ1-4, with D perhaps matching TRBD1 (6 bases). Trimming shortened V by 2 bases and J by 0 bases, and 10 bases separated the two germline ends. Germline values: CDR1 ENHRY, CDR2 SYGVKD. This CDR3 is 16 amino acids long. CDR3 amino acids: CAISETAGATNEKLFF. DNA of the CDR3: TGTGCCATCAGTGAGACGGCAGGGGCAACTAATGAAAAACTGTTTTTT.

The rearrangement joins TRBV2 to TRBJ1-3; 9 bases align to TRBD1. The junction had 6 bases not matched to a gene; V was cut back by 0 bases and J by 9 bases. CDR1 is SNHLY, CDR2 FYNNEI, per germline. CDR3 length: 15 residues. The CDR3 here is CASSEAGTGQSTIYF. The CDR3 coding sequence is TGTGCCAGCAGTGAAGCCGGGACAGGGCAAAGCACCATATATTTT.

In regard to this clone: The sample has other DNA sequences that encode this CDR3 too. V gene TRBV5-1 combines with J gene TRBJ2-2; the D is unclear. The CDR3 runs to 14 residues. The V gene lost 1 base and the J gene lost 1 base, with 5 bases spanning the gap. In germline, CDR1 is SGHRS, CDR2 YFSETQ. This CDR3 reads CASSLLGNTGELFF. The CDR3 nucleotides are TGCGCCAGCAGCTTGTTGGGGAACACCGGGGAGCTGTTTTTT.